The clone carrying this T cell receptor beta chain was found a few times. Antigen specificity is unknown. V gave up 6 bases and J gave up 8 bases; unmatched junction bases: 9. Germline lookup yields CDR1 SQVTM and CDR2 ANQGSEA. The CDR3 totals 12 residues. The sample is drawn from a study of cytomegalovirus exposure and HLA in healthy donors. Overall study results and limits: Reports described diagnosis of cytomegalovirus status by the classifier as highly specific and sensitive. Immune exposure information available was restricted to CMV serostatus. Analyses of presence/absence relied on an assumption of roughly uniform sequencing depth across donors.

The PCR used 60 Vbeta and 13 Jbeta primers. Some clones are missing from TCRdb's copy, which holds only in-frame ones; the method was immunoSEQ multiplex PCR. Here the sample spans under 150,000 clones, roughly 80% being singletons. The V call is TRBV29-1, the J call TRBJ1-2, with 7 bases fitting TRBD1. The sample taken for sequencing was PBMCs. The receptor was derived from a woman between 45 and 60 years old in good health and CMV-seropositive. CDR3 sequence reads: CSVVQGMRGYTF. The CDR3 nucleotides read TGCAGCGTCGTACAGGGGATGAGGGGCTACACCTTC.